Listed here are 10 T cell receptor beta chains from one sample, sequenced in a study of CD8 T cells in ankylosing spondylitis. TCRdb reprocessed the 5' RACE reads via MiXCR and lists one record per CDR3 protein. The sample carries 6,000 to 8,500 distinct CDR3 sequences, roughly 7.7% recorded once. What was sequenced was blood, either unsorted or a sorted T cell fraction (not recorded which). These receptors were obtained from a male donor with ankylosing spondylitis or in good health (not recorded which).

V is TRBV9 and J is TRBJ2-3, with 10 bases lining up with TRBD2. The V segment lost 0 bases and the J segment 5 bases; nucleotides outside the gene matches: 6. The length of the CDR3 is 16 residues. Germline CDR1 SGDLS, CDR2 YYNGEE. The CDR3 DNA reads TGTGCCAGCAGCGTAGACCTAGCGGGAGTGAGAGATACGCAGTATTTT. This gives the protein CASSVDLAGVRDTQYF.

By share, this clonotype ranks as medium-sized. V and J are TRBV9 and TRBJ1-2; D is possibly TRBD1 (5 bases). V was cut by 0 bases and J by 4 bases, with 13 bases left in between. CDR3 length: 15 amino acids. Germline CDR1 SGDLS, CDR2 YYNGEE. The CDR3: CASSVDGGTSYGYTF. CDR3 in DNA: TGTGCCAGCAGCGTAGATGGGGGAACTTCCTATGGCTACACCTTC. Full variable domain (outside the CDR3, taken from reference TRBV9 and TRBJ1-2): DSGVTQTPKHLITATGQRVTLRCSPRSGDLSVYWYQQSLDQGLQFLIQYYNGEERAKGNILERFSAQQFPDLHSELNLSSLELGDSALYFCASSVDGGTSYGYTFGSGTRLTVV.

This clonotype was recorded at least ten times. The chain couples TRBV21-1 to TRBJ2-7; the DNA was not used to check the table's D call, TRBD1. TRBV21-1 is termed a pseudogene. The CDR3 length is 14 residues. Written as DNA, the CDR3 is TGTGCCAGCAGCACCCGGGACAGGGGCCGGGAGCAGTACGTC. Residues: CASSTRDRGREQYV.

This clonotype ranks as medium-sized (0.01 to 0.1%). The CDR3 bases are TGTGCCAGCACCCTGGGCCCGGAGCCTAACTATGGCTACACCTTC. Amino acids: CASTLGPEPNYGYTF. This chain joins TRBV9 and TRBJ1-2; unclear D gene. V lost 6 bases and J lost 0, with 15 bases in between. CDR1 is SGDLS and CDR2 is YYNGEE in the germline V gene. The CDR3 covers 15 residues.

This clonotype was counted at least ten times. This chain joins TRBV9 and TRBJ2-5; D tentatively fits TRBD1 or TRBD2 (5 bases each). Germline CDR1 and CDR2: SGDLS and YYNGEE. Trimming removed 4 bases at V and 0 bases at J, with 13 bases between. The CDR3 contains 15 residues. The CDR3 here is CASSSSGRHQETQYF. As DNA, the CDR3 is TGTGCCAGCAGCAGTTCGGGACGGCACCAAGAGACCCAGTACTTC. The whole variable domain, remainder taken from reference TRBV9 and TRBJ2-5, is DSGVTQTPKHLITATGQRVTLRCSPRSGDLSVYWYQQSLDQGLQFLIQYYNGEERAKGNILERFSAQQFPDLHSELNLSSLELGDSALYFCASSSSGRHQETQYFGPGTRLLVL.

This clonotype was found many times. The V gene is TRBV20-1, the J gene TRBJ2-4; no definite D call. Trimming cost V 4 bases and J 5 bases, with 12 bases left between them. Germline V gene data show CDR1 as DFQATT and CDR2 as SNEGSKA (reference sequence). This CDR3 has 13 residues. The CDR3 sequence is CSANSIIENIQYF. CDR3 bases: TGCAGTGCTAATTCGATCATCGAAAACATTCAGTACTTC.

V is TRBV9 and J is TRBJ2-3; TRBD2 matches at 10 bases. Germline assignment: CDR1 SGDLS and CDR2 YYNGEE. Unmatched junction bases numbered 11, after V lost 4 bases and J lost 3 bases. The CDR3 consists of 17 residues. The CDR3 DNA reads TGTGCCAGCAGCTCTAGAGAGCGGGGGGGCAAGACAGATACGCAGTATTTT. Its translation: CASSSRERGGKTDTQYF. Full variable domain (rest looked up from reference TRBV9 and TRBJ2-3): DSGVTQTPKHLITATGQRVTLRCSPRSGDLSVYWYQQSLDQGLQFLIQYYNGEERAKGNILERFSAQQFPDLHSELNLSSLELGDSALYFCASSSRERGGKTDTQYFGPGTRLTVL.

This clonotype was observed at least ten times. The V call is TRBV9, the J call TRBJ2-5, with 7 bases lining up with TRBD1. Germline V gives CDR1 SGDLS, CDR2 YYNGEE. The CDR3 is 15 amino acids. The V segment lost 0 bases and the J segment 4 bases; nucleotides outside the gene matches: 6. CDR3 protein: CASSVGPTGVETQYF. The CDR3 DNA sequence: TGTGCCAGCAGCGTAGGCCCCACAGGGGTAGAGACCCAGTACTTC.

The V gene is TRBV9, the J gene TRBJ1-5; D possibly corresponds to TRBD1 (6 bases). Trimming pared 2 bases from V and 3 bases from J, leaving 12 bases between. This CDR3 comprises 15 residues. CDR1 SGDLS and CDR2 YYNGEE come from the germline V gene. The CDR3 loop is CASSVEGVPNQPQHF. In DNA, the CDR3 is TGTGCCAGCAGCGTCGAGGGGGTACCCAATCAGCCCCAGCATTTT.

The CDR3 reads CASSEVRGTGETQYF. The CDR3 DNA reads TGTGCCAGCAGTGAAGTCAGGGGGACAGGGGAGACCCAGTACTTC. The chain uses TRBV2 and TRBJ2-5; 9 nucleotides match TRBD1. The CDR3 is made up of 15 amino acids. CDR1 SNHLY and CDR2 FYNNEI come from the germline V gene. J gave up 5 bases and V 1 base, and 5 bases lay outside the gene matches. Filled out from reference TRBV2 and TRBJ2-5, the complete variable domain reads EPEVTQTPSHQVTQMGQEVILRCVPISNHLYFYWYRQILGQKVEFLVSFYNNEISEKSEIFDDQFSVERPDGSNFTLKIRSTKLEDSAMYFCASSEVRGTGETQYFGPGTRLLVL.